This TCR beta chain was found in a study of T cell responses to AZD1222 COVID-19 vaccine. Profiled with immunoSEQ multiplex PCR; TCRdb holds only in-frame clones, not every one. The sample yields fewer than 65,000 clones, 80% to 90% seen once. Germline CDR1 reads SGHVS; CDR2 reads FQNEAQ. V was shortened by 6 bases and J by 7 bases, with 15 bases between the two germline ends. The CDR3 length is 14 residues. Regarding the study as a whole: Regions left unmutated in variants are reportedly the target of nearly half of spike-specific TCRs. The CD4 TCRs associated with vaccination extended across spike and predominated at 160-218 and 743-854. Donors skewed white British and female; clonal diversity was possibly underestimated.

In regard to this clone: Antigen unknown.

V and J are TRBV7-8 and TRBJ1-4, with D possibly being TRBD1 (6 bases). The specimen comprised peripheral blood, sampled 28 days after the second AZD1222 dose. The sequence derives from an adult who received the AZD1222 COVID-19 vaccine. CDR3 loop: CASRSGTTFEKLFF. In DNA form, the CDR3 reads TGTGCCAGCAGGTCCGGGACAACCTTTGAAAAACTGTTTTTT.